These T cell receptor beta chains were read from a single sample in a study of cytomegalovirus exposure and HLA in healthy donors. Assay: immunoSEQ multiplex PCR; the TCRdb copy retains only in-frame clones and omits some. The sample's table shows 180,000 or so clones. The sample taken for sequencing was PBMCs. The receptors here all came from a boy aged 5 to 17 in good health and CMV-seronegative. The CDR3 runs from the conserved cysteine through the conserved F or W.

v_call	j_call	cdr3_aa
TRBV7-9	TRBJ2-7	CASSFAQSTYEQYF
TRBV6-1	TRBJ1-5	CASSEAGGAQPQHF
TRBV29-1	TRBJ2-3	CSVDPATSGGTDTQYF
TRBV30	TRBJ2-7	CAWVGLSGGTYEQYF
TRBV18	TRBJ1-4	CASSRPGPTNEKLFF
TRBV9	TRBJ2-3	CASSLEERGPDTQYF
TRBV27	TRBJ2-7	CASSWGGTDTYEQYF
TRBV4-1	TRBJ1-1	CASSEDRMNTEAFF
TRBV5-1	TRBJ2-2	CASSLLLASRTGELFF
TRBV28	TRBJ1-5	CASSLDGSNQPQHF
TRBV12-5	TRBJ2-1	CASGWTSGGAFEQFF
TRBV6-5	TRBJ1-2	CASSPDRGRESGYTF
TRBV9	TRBJ2-3	CASSVRLAGGGDTQYF
TRBV5-1	TRBJ2-7	CASSLSGQGPEQYF
TRBV7-3	TRBJ2-1	CASSLRRGSYNEQFF
TRBV30	TRBJ2-6	CAWSGRGGTTSGANVLTF
TRBV6-5	TRBJ1-6	CASSQLNSPLHF
TRBV13	TRBJ2-7	CASSLSTWGGAREQYF
TRBV11-2	TRBJ2-1	CASSLGGLASSYNEQFF
TRBV7-9	TRBJ1-1	CASIPSDRGDAEAFF
TRBV28	TRBJ2-7	CASSPGSGVREQYF
TRBV4-3	TRBJ2-7	CASSQYSDFSYEQYF
TRBV7-9	TRBJ1-1	CATTPTDTEAFF
TRBV6-5	TRBJ2-2	CASKGLRVGELFF
TRBV7-9	TRBJ2-7	CASSPGTVYEQYF
TRBV9	TRBJ2-5	CASSVAGSGGSETQYF
TRBV2	TRBJ2-1	CASRGLAGGMSEQFF
TRBV6-5	TRBJ1-5	CASSSGTGLNQPQHF
TRBV6-5	TRBJ1-1	CASSTSQGAFTEAFF
TRBV30	TRBJ1-4	CAWKGQGIANEKLFF
TRBV30	TRBJ2-7	CAWRGETGLAYEQYF
TRBV27	TRBJ2-7	CASSLRGGSYEQYF
TRBV28	TRBJ1-2	CASSLWVWSGNGGYTF
TRBV27	TRBJ1-2	CASGPGYGYTF
TRBV12-5	TRBJ2-2	CASGLERGAFAGELFF
TRBV11-2	TRBJ1-2	CASSLTGDGYTF
TRBV9	TRBJ2-1	CASSGSGTSSYNEQFF
TRBV29-1	TRBJ1-4	CSVGEGVDEKLFF
TRBV18	TRBJ1-2	CASSPRDNRNYGYTF
TRBV6-5	TRBJ1-2	CASSSHPLGERYGYTF
TRBV21-1	TRBJ1-2	CASSKVDRGHDVGYTF
TRBV9	TRBJ2-1	CASSATVQGEGGQFF
TRBV10-3	TRBJ1-2	CAIGSNEARGYTF
TRBV19	TRBJ1-2	CASGQGAKYGYTF